Following are 32 T cell receptor beta chains from one sample sequenced in a study of blood T cells in healthy people across ages. A J-beta primer mix and a sample-barcoded 5' primer were used in a second PCR of about 7 to 12 cycles. TCRdb called the 5' RACE reads again in MiXCR, with one record for every CDR3 protein. Found here are about 1.8 million distinct CDR3 sequences, about 49% of them singletons; the top ten hold roughly 2.1%. The sequencing sample was made of blood. These receptors were collected from a woman aged 40 to 49 in good health.

V usage is TRBV27 and J usage is TRBJ2-7; D remains unclear. CDR3 length equals 16 residues. Germline V lookup: CDR1 MNHEY, CDR2 SMNVEV (reference sequence). Trimming took 6 bases from V and 6 from J, leaving 24 bases between them. CDR3 bases: TGTGCCAGCAGCCCGGGTAGTGGGCCGTACCCTTCCGAGCAGTACTTC. It translates to CASSPGSGPYPSEQYF.

Only a few counts were recorded for this clonotype. V usage is TRBV5-1 and J usage is TRBJ2-7; 11 bases agree with TRBD2. Per the germline V gene, CDR1 is SGHRS and CDR2 is YFSETQ. The CDR3 runs 15 residues. V gave up 3 bases and J gave up 4 bases; unmatched junction bases: 6. The CDR3 bases are TGCGCCAGCAGCTCGGTCCTAGCGGGGGGTTACGAGCAGTACTTC. It is translated as CASSSVLAGGYEQYF.

In this sample, this clonotype turned up many times. This chain links TRBV5-1 with TRBJ2-5; 7 bases line up with TRBD1. This CDR3 contains 13 residues. The V and J ends lost 4 bases and 5 bases, in that order; junction bases with no gene match: 5. In germline, CDR1 is SGHRS, CDR2 YFSETQ. CDR3: CASSATGLETQYF. CDR3 DNA: TGCGCCAGCAGCGCGACAGGGTTGGAGACCCAGTACTTC.

The chain recombines TRBV11-2 with TRBJ2-1, with TRBD2 as a possible D gene (7 bases). The CDR3 covers 14 residues. V was clipped by 1 base and J by 5 bases, with 9 bases between them. CDR1 is SGHAT and CDR2 is FQNNGV in the germline V gene. CDR3 residues: CASSLVRGHNEQFF. For the CDR3, the DNA is TGTGCCAGCAGCTTAGTGCGGGGGCACAATGAGCAGTTCTTC.

The V and J genes are TRBV2 and TRBJ2-1; the match to TRBD2 covers 10 bases. J gave up 4 bases and V 7 bases, and 13 bases lay outside the gene matches. Germline assignment: CDR1 SNHLY and CDR2 FYNNEI. CDR3 length equals 17 residues. CDR3 coding DNA: TGTGCCAGCACCAGGGAGACCGGGACTAGCGTTTACAATGAGCAGTTCTTC. Translating it yields CASTRETGTSVYNEQFF.

The V call is TRBV7-6, the J call TRBJ2-5, with D tentatively TRBD2 (6 bases). The J call may be mistaken, given a closer DNA end match to TRBJ2-7. Germline CDR1 reads SGHVS; CDR2 reads FNYEAQ. The CDR3 contains 16 residues. The CDR3 sequence: CASSQGAGEGLYEQYF. The CDR3 coding sequence is TGTGCCAGCAGCCAAGGGGCGGGTGAGGGACTGTACGAGCAGTACTTC.

A few counts support this clonotype. The V and J genes are TRBV27 and TRBJ2-7, with 9 bases identical to TRBD1. This CDR3 is built from 14 residues. The germline gives CDR1 MNHEY, CDR2 SMNVEV (reference sequence). Trimming took 3 bases from V and 6 from J; bases not matched to a gene: 6. The CDR3 here is CASSFIQGAGEQYF. CDR3 DNA: TGTGCCAGCAGTTTTATACAGGGGGCTGGCGAGCAGTACTTC.

CDR3 DNA sequence: TGTGCCAGCAGCGTAGAGTTCGGCAGGGTTAGCGGCTACACCTTC. Translated, it gives CASSVEFGRVSGYTF. The genes are TRBV9 and TRBJ1-2; possibly TRBD1 for D (5 bases). The CDR3 extends over 15 amino acids. V lost 0 bases and J lost 8, with 17 bases in between. Germline CDR1 reads SGDLS; CDR2 reads YYNGEE. Drawing the rest from reference TRBV9 and TRBJ1-2, the complete variable domain is DSGVTQTPKHLITATGQRVTLRCSPRSGDLSVYWYQQSLDQGLQFLIQYYNGEERAKGNILERFSAQQFPDLHSELNLSSLELGDSALYFCASSVEFGRVSGYTFGSGTRLTVV.

The J gene is TRBJ2-7, the V gene TRBV20-1, with D uncertain. V lost 1 base and J lost 7, with 11 bases in between. The CDR3 contains 12 residues. Germline V lookup: CDR1 DFQATT, CDR2 SNEGSKA (reference sequence). CDR3 in DNA: TGCAGTGCTAGAGGTACCAATCAAGAGCAGTACTTC. Translating gives CSARGTNQEQYF.

This clonotype came up once. The rearrangement links TRBV12-3 or TRBV12-4 to TRBJ1-4, with D perhaps matching TRBD1 (6 bases). Trimming pared 5 bases from V and 0 bases from J, leaving 10 bases between. The CDR3 consists of 15 residues. The CDR3 DNA reads as TGTGCCAGCAGTCGACAGGCGGCAACTAATGAAAAACTGTTTTTT. This codes for CASSRQAATNEKLFF.

The CDR3 sequence is CASSPPASGGLGTQYF. For the CDR3, the DNA is TGTGCCAGCAGCCCACCGGCTAGCGGGGGATTGGGTACGCAGTATTTT. The rearrangement links TRBV7-9 to TRBJ2-3, with 10 nucleotides matching TRBD2. The J segment lost 8 bases and the V segment lost 5 bases, leaving 13 bases of the junction unmatched. Looked up from germline, CDR1 is SEHNR and CDR2 is FQNEAQ (reference sequence). The CDR3 consists of 16 residues. The complete variable domain, with remaining parts taken from reference TRBV7-9 and TRBJ2-3, reads DTGVSQNPRHKITKRGQNVTFRCDPISEHNRLYWYRQTLGQGPEFLTYFQNEAQLEKSRLLSDRFSAERPKGSFSTLEIQRTEQGDSAMYLCASSPPASGGLGTQYFGPGTRLTVL.

The chain joins TRBV3-1 to TRBJ2-3, with TRBD2 identical over 7 bases. Germline CDR1 LGHDT, CDR2 YNNKEL (reference sequence). This CDR3 comprises 16 residues. V trimming: 4 bases; J trimming: 6 bases; junction bases outside the gene matches: 13. The CDR3, as DNA: TGTGCCAGCAGCCCATCATTCGGACTAGGAGCGGATACGCAGTATTTT. It codes for CASSPSFGLGADTQYF.

V is TRBV12-3 or TRBV12-4 and J is TRBJ1-6; 9 bases map to TRBD1. J gave up 10 bases and V 7 bases, and 11 bases lay outside the gene matches. This CDR3 is 15 amino acids long. The CDR3 DNA follows: TGTGCCAGCAACCCGGGACAGGGAATATCCTCACCCCTCCACTTT. It translates to CASNPGQGISSPLHF.

The chain links TRBV15 to TRBJ2-5, with 15 positions matching TRBD2. With V trimmed by 1 base and J by 3 bases, 3 bases remained unmatched. This CDR3 is 17 amino acids long. Germline CDR1 reads LNHNV; CDR2 reads YYDKDF (reference sequence). CDR3 region: CATSRGWTSGGEETQYF. The DNA of the CDR3 is TGTGCCACCAGCAGAGGTTGGACTAGCGGGGGGGAAGAGACCCAGTACTTC. Full variable domain (outside the CDR3, taken from reference TRBV15 and TRBJ2-5): DAMVIQNPRYQVTQFGKPVTLSCSQTLNHNVMYWYQQKSSQAPKLLFHYYDKDFNNEADTPDNFQSRRPNTSFCFLDIRSPGLGDTAMYLCATSRGWTSGGEETQYFGPGTRLLVL.

This clonotype has a single count. This chain uses TRBV18 with TRBJ2-7; D assignment may be TRBD1 or TRBD2 (6 bases each). The germline CDR1 and CDR2 sequences are KGHSH and LQKENI. Trimming left V 5 bases short and J 6 bases short, with 26 bases between. The CDR3 has 17 residues. The CDR3 bases are TGTGCCAGCTCAGTACAGGGTCCCCAAGGGGGGCAACTCGAGCAGTACTTC. It translates to CASSVQGPQGGQLEQYF.

This clonotype has just a few counts. This chain joins TRBV9 and TRBJ2-1; D is possibly TRBD1 (5 bases). Looked up from germline, CDR1 is SGDLS and CDR2 is YYNGEE. The V gene lost 7 bases and the J gene lost 10 bases, with 9 bases spanning the gap. This CDR3 spans 10 amino acids. Here the CDR3 DNA reads TGTGCCAGCGGGGCCCCCGAGCAGTTCTTC. Its protein is CASGAPEQFF.

Only a few counts were recorded for this clonotype. The J gene is TRBJ1-4, the V gene TRBV13; unclear D gene. V was clipped by 4 bases and J by 5 bases, with 11 bases between them. CDR1 is PRHDT, CDR2 FYEKMQ, per germline (reference sequence). The CDR3 consists of 14 residues. The CDR3 DNA reads TGTGCCAGCAGCTCTCCGGGCCCGAATGAAAAACTGTTTTTT. Protein product: CASSSPGPNEKLFF.

In its sample, this clonotype was seen a few times. This chain uses TRBV28 with TRBJ2-7, with 10 bases matching TRBD1. Germline V gene sequence: CDR1 MDHEN, CDR2 SYDVKM. Unmatched junction bases numbered 3, after V lost 8 bases and J lost 2 bases. This CDR3 comprises 13 residues. The CDR3 is CASVGQGPYEQYF. The CDR3 nucleotides read TGTGCCAGCGTGGGACAGGGGCCCTACGAGCAGTACTTC.

This clonotype occurred a few times. The chain couples TRBV5-1 to TRBJ2-4, with 9 bases lining up with TRBD1. This CDR3 is 15 amino acids long. J lost 6 bases, V lost 4 bases, and 8 bases had no gene match. The germline V gene has CDR1 SGHRS and CDR2 YFSETQ. The DNA of the CDR3 is TGCGCCAGCAGCGCTGGGGGACAGGGAGTAAACATTCAGTACTTC. Amino acid sequence: CASSAGGQGVNIQYF.

This clonotype has just a few counts. This chain uses TRBV7-9 with TRBJ2-7; TRBD1 agrees at 7 bases. Germline CDR1 is SEHNR and CDR2 is FQNEAQ (reference sequence). The CDR3 is 18 amino acids. The junction had 18 bases not matched to a gene; V was cut back by 5 bases and J by 2 bases. This chain's CDR3 is CASSVRVGQEIPTYEQYF. Here the CDR3 DNA reads TGTGCCAGCAGCGTCCGAGTCGGACAGGAGATCCCAACCTACGAGCAGTACTTC.

The genes are TRBV2 and TRBJ2-5; D gene ambiguous. The J call may be incorrect, as the DNA end agrees better with TRBJ2-7. The CDR3 is 14 amino acids. Germline V gives CDR1 SNHLY, CDR2 FYNNEI. CDR3 sequence reads: CASSDKGRGYEQYF. The CDR3 nucleotides read TGTGCCAGCAGTGACAAGGGCAGAGGATACGAGCAGTACTTC.

The rearrangement joins TRBV5-1 to TRBJ2-1, with D uncertain. V dropped 2 bases and J dropped 6 bases, with 15 bases sitting between them. CDR3 length: 15 amino acids. Germline CDR1 is SGHRS and CDR2 is YFSETQ. The CDR3 loop is CASSFDRGPSNEQFF. The CDR3 DNA follows: TGCGCCAGCAGCTTCGACCGCGGACCTAGCAATGAGCAGTTCTTC.

This clonotype was seen more than once but under ten times. The chain employs TRBV27 and TRBJ2-7; 8 bases are a match to TRBD1. The CDR3 sequence is 16 residues long. V shed 6 bases and J 2 bases; nucleotides not matched to a gene: 12. Germline CDR1 reads MNHEY; CDR2 reads SMNVEV (reference sequence). CDR3: CASRLSGQVVPYEQYF. As DNA, the CDR3 is TGTGCCAGCAGACTTTCGGGACAGGTCGTTCCCTACGAGCAGTACTTC.

The J gene is TRBJ2-7, the V gene TRBV28; D call uncertain. This CDR3 region has 16 residues. The V gene lost 4 bases and the J gene lost 4 bases, with 20 bases spanning the gap. The germline CDR1 and CDR2 sequences are MDHEN and SYDVKM. CDR3 DNA: TGTGCCAGCAGTTCCTACAGCCGAGCCATTCTTTACGAGCAGTACTTC. The encoded protein is CASSSYSRAILYEQYF.

The V call is TRBV20-1, the J call TRBJ1-2; a weak D match, TRBD1 (5 bases). From germline, CDR1 is DFQATT and CDR2 SNEGSKA (reference sequence). The CDR3 contains 14 residues. Between the trimmed V and J ends, which lost 0 bases and 4 bases, there was a span of 12 bases. The CDR3 DNA follows: TGCAGTGCTAGAGATGGGAGGGGCGTCTATGGCTACACCTTC. It encodes CSARDGRGVYGYTF.

Note on this clonotype: Being one base from a much bigger clone, this may be a read error. The chain couples TRBV29-1 to TRBJ2-5, with D possibly TRBD2 on 6 matching bases. This CDR3 is built from 12 residues. The germline V gene has CDR1 SQVTM and CDR2 ANQGSEA. DNA of the CDR3: TGCAGCGTTGAGGCGGGGCAAGAGACCGAGTACTTC. It codes for CSVEAGQETEYF.

The V gene is TRBV5-5, the J gene TRBJ1-2; 8 bases agree with TRBD1. Germline CDR1 SGHKS, CDR2 YYEKEE (reference sequence). CDR3 length: 15 residues. V trimming: 4 bases; J trimming: 3 bases; junction bases outside the gene matches: 8. The chain's CDR3 is CASSVTTGEDYGYTF. CDR3 nucleotide sequence: TGTGCCAGCAGCGTAACGACAGGGGAAGACTATGGCTACACCTTC.

The chain combines TRBV20-1 with TRBJ2-7, with D possibly matching TRBD2 (7 bases). The DNA matches TRBJ2-4 better at its end, which makes the J call doubtful. This CDR3 comprises 16 residues. CDR1 is DFQATT and CDR2 is SNEGSKA in the germline V gene (reference sequence). The CDR3: CSAGVRGGWDKNIQYF. CDR3 DNA sequence: TGCAGTGCTGGAGTCAGGGGAGGGTGGGACAAAAACATTCAGTACTTC.

This chain joins TRBV29-1 and TRBJ2-3, with TRBD2 matching over 15 bases. The trim removed 4 bases at V and 2 bases at J, leaving 4 bases unmatched. This CDR3 has 16 amino acids. Per the germline V gene, CDR1 is SQVTM and CDR2 is ANQGSEA. Here the CDR3 reads CSVVGLAGGNTDTQYF. In nucleotides, the CDR3 is TGCAGCGTTGTAGGACTAGCGGGGGGGAACACAGATACGCAGTATTTT.

This clonotype occurred a few times. CDR3 region: CASRKQLAGVEQFF. The CDR3 DNA reads as TGTGCCAGCAGAAAACAGCTAGCGGGGGTTGAGCAGTTCTTC. The rearrangement uses TRBV7-8 and TRBJ2-1, with TRBD2 identical over 10 bases. V shed 6 bases and J 9 bases; nucleotides not matched to a gene: 8. Germline CDR1 is SGHVS and CDR2 is FQNEAQ. CDR3 length: 14 amino acids.

This clonotype was found a few times. The chain links TRBV29-1 to TRBJ2-3; the D gene is possibly TRBD2 (6 bases). This CDR3 is built from 13 residues. V was clipped by 7 bases and J by 8 bases, with 19 bases between them. The germline CDR1 and CDR2 sequences are SQVTM and ANQGSEA. The CDR3: CSGDLALVGTQYF. CDR3 nucleotide sequence: TGCAGCGGGGACCTAGCGCTGGTGGGTACGCAGTATTTT.

The chain couples TRBV6-6 to TRBJ2-1, with 8 bases that match TRBD1. V lost 4 bases to trimming and J lost 13 bases; unmatched junction nucleotides: 12. CDR1 is MNHNY and CDR2 is SVGAGI in the germline V gene (reference sequence). CDR3 length: 14 amino acids. The CDR3 loop is CASSSTQGAETQFF. CDR3 DNA: TGTGCCAGCAGTTCCACTCAGGGGGCAGAGACCCAGTTCTTC.